This TCR beta chain emerged from a study of T cells in Graves' hyperthyroidism and ophthalmopathy. Amplified regions were TCR beta CDR3 sequences from RNA transcripts. With the HTBI primer set, the TCR CDR3 went through a first round of RT-PCR. From the multiplex PCR reads, TCRdb called clonotypes with MiXCR, one entry per CDR3 protein. This table has approximately 330,000 distinct CDR3 sequences, around a sixth appearing once. Sequences were obtained from blood. This receptor was obtained from a woman in her 50s with Graves' hyperthyroidism.

CDR3: CASSPGQGYDQPQHF. DNA for the CDR3: TGTGCCAGCAGCCCAGGACAGGGGTACGATCAGCCCCAGCATTTT. This chain links TRBV7-9 with TRBJ1-5, with 9 bases that match TRBD1. The CDR3 is 15 residues long. Germline lookup yields CDR1 SEHNR and CDR2 FQNEAQ (reference sequence). With V trimmed by 5 bases and J by 5 bases, 7 bases remained unmatched.